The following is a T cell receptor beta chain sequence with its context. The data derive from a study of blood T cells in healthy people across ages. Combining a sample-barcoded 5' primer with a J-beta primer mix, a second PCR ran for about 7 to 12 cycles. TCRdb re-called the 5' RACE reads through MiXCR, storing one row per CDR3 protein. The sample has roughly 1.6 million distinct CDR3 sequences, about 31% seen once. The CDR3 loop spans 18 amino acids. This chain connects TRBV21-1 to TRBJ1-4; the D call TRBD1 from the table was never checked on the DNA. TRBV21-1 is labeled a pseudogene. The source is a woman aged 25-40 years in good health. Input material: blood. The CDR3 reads CASSKPGLTRQANEKLFF. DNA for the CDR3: TGTGCCAGCAGCAAACCCGGATTAACCAGACAGGCTAATGAAAAACTGTTTTTT.